This TCR beta chain was retrieved from a study of blood T cell repertoires in COVID-19. Sequencing was performed with immunoSEQ multiplex PCR; in TCRdb, only in-frame clones are kept and a portion is missing. The sample records 200,000 to 250,000 clones, approximately 80% being singletons. The ends were cut back, 4 bases at V and 2 bases at J, with 11 bases in the middle. The germline V gene encodes CDR1 KGHSH and CDR2 LQKENI. This CDR3 has 15 amino acids. Sample: peripheral blood. The genes are TRBV18 and TRBJ2-2; weak D call: TRBD2 (6 bases). The origin of this receptor is a woman in her 70s with acute or convalescent COVID-19. As DNA, the CDR3 is TGTGCCAGCTCACGGAGGGGCCTAAACACCGGGGAGCTGTTTTTT. Translated, it gives CASSRRGLNTGELFF.